This entry concerns a single T cell receptor beta chain. Its cognate antigen has yet to be identified. Base-call qualities are not available, and no considerably larger clone is one nucleotide away. TCRbeta CDR3 regions were amplified from genomic DNA by means of the immunoSEQ Assay, a bias-controlled multiplex PCR. In the paper's pipeline: The number of nucleated cells in each sample was estimated by amplification of reference gene primers within the assay. Sequence reads were collapsed and filtered to measure the absolute abundance of every unique TCRbeta CDR3 rearrangement. Productive Simpson clonality was computed per sample as the square root of Simpson's diversity index over productive rearrangements. TCRdb holds this immuneACCESS table with in-frame rearrangements only. Some clones are missing; in checked studies, unresolved V genes explain under half, and the rest has no known cause. V, J and clone size derive from that table, while D and trimming were established from the DNA sequence. The table for this sample lists 150,000 to 200,000 clones; 80% to 95% of them were counted only once. The ten most abundant clones make up about 2% of the sample.

One collaborating source in Seattle enrolled patients during active infection and followed them longitudinally through the course of disease. The collaborating institutions used their own protocols to collect whole blood in K2EDTA tubes. For TCRbeta analysis, collaborators shipped samples in one of three forms: frozen whole blood, isolated PBMCs, or DNA extracted from either of those sample types. This record belongs to a study of blood T cell repertoires in COVID-19 (dated by TCRdb to 2020 to 2022). The study in broad terms: Collaborator samples came from the United States, Italy and Spain and covered acute and convalescent phases of COVID-19. Where available, HLA class I and class II types were taken from metadata supplied by the sample provider and were not determined by assay-based typing. Deeply sampled blood TCRbeta repertoires from subjects exposed to, actively infected with, or recovered from COVID-19 were included in the dataset. The samples were drawn from the first 160 participants of the ongoing ImmuneRACE study and from more than 1,000 subjects provided by 6 global collaborators. A freely available public database, intended as a resource for researchers studying the immune response to SARS-CoV-2, is where the repertoires were released. The material from the prospective study consisted of cDNA or gDNA derived from T cells, B-cell-depleted T cells, or PBMCs. Nearly every sample came with metadata listing a de-identified subject ID, COVID-19 status, age in years and sex.

Results and caveats for the whole study, not just this receptor: The amount of clinical and demographic metadata varied by source and participant and was provided uncurated.

The CDR3 starts with the cysteine, ends with the phenylalanine, and has 16 residues. Just the 48-base CDR3 DNA is kept, in frame starting at base 1. Taken from the germline V gene, the CDR1 and CDR2 loops are KGHSH and LQKENI. V and J are trimmed by 6 bases and 3 bases, and the gene matches miss 11 bases of the junction. The receptor comes from a woman in her fifties or sixties with COVID-19, enrolled during active disease. The sample comprised peripheral blood. The rearrangement combines TRBV18 with TRBJ1-5, with 7 junctional bases fitting TRBD1. DNA sequence: TGTGCCAGCTCCTTTGGAGGGGGCGCAGACAATCAGCCCCAGCATTTT. Its amino acids are CASSFGGGADNQPQHF.